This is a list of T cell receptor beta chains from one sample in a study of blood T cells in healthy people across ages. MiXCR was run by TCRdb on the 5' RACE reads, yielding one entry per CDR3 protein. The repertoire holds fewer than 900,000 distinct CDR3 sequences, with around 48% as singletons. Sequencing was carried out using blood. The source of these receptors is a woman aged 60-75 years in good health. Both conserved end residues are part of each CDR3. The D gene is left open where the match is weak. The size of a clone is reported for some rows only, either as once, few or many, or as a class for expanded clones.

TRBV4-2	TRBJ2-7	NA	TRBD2	CASGQGTSESSYEQYF	TGTGCCAGCGGCCAAGGAACTAGCGAGAGCTCCTACGAGCAGTACTTC
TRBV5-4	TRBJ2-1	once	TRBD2	CASSVSGRAMDNEQFF	TGTGCCAGCAGCGTTAGCGGGAGGGCGATGGACAATGAGCAGTTCTTC
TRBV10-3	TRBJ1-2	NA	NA	CAISGAGTENYGYTF	TGTGCCATCAGTGGCGCCGGGACGGAGAACTATGGCTACACCTTC
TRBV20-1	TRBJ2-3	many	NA	CSARTRGSTGTQYF	TGCAGTGCTCGGACCCGGGGGTCCACGGGTACGCAGTATTTT
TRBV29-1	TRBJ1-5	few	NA	CSVELGIGSNQPQHF	TGCAGCGTTGAACTGGGGATTGGTAGCAATCAGCCCCAGCATTTT
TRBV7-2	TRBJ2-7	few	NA	CASSFIDEQYF	TGTGCCAGCAGCTTTATAGACGAGCAGTACTTC
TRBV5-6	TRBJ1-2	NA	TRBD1	CASSRTGAEGYTF	TGTGCCAGCAGTAGGACAGGGGCGGAGGGCTACACCTTC
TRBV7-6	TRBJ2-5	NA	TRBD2	CASSFSGNLQETQYF	TGTGCCAGCAGCTTCAGCGGGAACCTCCAAGAGACCCAGTACTTC
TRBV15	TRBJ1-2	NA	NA	CATSRDSTDYGYTF	TGTGCCACCAGCAGAGATTCGACGGACTATGGCTACACCTTC
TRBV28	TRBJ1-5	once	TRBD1	CARNQPGQGIYQPQHF	TGTGCCAGGAACCAACCGGGACAGGGAATTTATCAGCCCCAGCATTTT
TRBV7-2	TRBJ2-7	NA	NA	CASKGGATYNEQYF	TGTGCCAGCAAGGGCGGGGCCACCTACAATGAGCAGTACTTC
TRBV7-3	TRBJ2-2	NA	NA	CASSPRDSGELFF	TGTGCCAGCAGCCCGCGGGACTCCGGGGAGCTGTTTTTT
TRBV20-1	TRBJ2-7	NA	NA	CSAEGSLAEAPYEQYF	TGCAGTGCTGAGGGATCATTAGCGGAGGCCCCCTACGAGCAGTACTTC
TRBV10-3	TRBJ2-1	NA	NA	CAISELADNEQFF	TGTGCCATCAGTGAATTAGCTGACAATGAGCAGTTCTTC
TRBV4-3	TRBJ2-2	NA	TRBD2	CASSGRTSANTGELFF	TGCGCCAGCAGCGGTCGGACTAGCGCTAACACCGGGGAGCTGTTTTTT
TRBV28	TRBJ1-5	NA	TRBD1	CASSDRGGQPQHF	TGTGCCAGCAGTGACAGGGGCGGACAGCCCCAGCATTTT
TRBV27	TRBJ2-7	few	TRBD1	CASNTIGQGAYEQYF	TGTGCCAGCAATACCATCGGACAGGGGGCTTACGAGCAGTACTTC
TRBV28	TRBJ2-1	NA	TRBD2	CASSLGRGASGNNEQFF	TGTGCCAGCAGCCTCGGCCGTGGGGCTAGCGGAAACAATGAGCAGTTCTTC
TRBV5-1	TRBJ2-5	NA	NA	CASSLVGRGETQYF	TGCGCCAGCAGCTTGGTGGGCAGGGGAGAGACCCAGTACTTC
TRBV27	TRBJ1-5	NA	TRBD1	CASRPAGGKGAMKAISNQPQHF	TGTGCCAGCAGACCCGCGGGGGGGAAGGGGGCGATGAAAGCAATCAGCAATCAGCCCCAGCATTTT
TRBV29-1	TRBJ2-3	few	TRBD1	CSAIRTGVDTQYF	TGCAGCGCCATTAGGACAGGAGTAGATACGCAGTATTTT
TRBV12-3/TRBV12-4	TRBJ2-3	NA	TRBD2	CASSLTREQSDTQYF	TGTGCCAGCAGTTTAACGCGGGAGCAGTCAGATACGCAGTATTTT
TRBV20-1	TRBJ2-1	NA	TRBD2	CSARDGGLAGGREQFF	TGCAGTGCTAGAGATGGGGGACTAGCGGGAGGTCGTGAGCAGTTCTTC
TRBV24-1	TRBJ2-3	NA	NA	CATSDRAEATDTQYF	TGTGCCACCAGTGACCGTGCCGAGGCGACAGATACGCAGTATTTT
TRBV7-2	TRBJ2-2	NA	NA	CASSLQALANTGELFF	TGTGCCAGCAGCTTGCAGGCGTTGGCGAACACCGGGGAGCTGTTTTTT
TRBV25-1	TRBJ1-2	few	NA	CASSEFGSWDGYTF	TGTGCCAGCAGTGAATTTGGGTCTTGGGACGGCTACACCTTC
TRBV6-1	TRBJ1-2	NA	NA	CASSGGSDYGYTF	TGTGCCAGCAGTGGAGGCAGCGACTACGGCTACACCTTC
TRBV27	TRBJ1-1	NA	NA	CASSLFSGMNTEAFF	TGTGCCAGCAGTTTATTTTCCGGGATGAACACTGAAGCTTTCTTT
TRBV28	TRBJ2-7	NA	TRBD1	CASRRRTGGDLGEQYF	TGTGCCAGCAGAAGACGCACAGGGGGCGATTTGGGCGAGCAGTACTTC
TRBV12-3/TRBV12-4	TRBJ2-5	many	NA	CASSPTRQETQYF	TGTGCCAGCAGTCCCACAAGACAAGAGACCCAGTACTTC
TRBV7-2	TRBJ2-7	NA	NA	CASSFLRQRGEQYF	TGTGCCAGCAGCTTTCTTCGTCAGAGGGGAGAGCAGTACTTC
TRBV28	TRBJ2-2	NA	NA	CASRRLDTGELFF	TGTGCCAGTCGTAGGCTGGACACCGGGGAGCTGTTTTTT
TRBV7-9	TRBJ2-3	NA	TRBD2	CASSIGTSEDTQYF	TGTGCCAGCAGCATAGGGACTAGCGAAGATACGCAGTATTTT
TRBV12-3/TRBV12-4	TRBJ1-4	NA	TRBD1	CASSSRRTGGTEKLFF	TGTGCCAGCAGTTCCAGACGGACAGGGGGGACAGAAAAACTGTTTTTT
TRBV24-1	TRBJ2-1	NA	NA	CATSVSRDSHNEQFF	TGTGCCACCAGTGTGAGTAGGGACTCCCACAATGAGCAGTTCTTC
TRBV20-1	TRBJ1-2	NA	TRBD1	CSARSDRNYGYTF	TGCAGTGCTAGATCGGACAGGAACTATGGCTACACCTTC
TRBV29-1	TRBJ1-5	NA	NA	CSVEEGSNQPQHF	TGCAGCGTTGAAGAAGGGAGCAATCAGCCCCAGCATTTT
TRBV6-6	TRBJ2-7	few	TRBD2	CASSYFASGSYEQYF	TGTGCCAGCAGTTACTTTGCTAGCGGGAGCTACGAGCAGTACTTC
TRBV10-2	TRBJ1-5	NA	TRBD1	CASSGDRERGKSQPQHF	TGCGCCAGCAGTGGTGACAGGGAAAGAGGAAAAAGTCAGCCCCAGCATTTT
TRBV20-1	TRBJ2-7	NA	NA	CSAALVGEQYF	TGCAGTGCTGCTCTAGTGGGCGAGCAGTACTTC
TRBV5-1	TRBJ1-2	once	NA	CASSLESAEHYGYTF	TGCGCCAGCAGCTTGGAGTCGGCGGAGCACTATGGCTACACCTTC
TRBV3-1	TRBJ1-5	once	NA	CASSWGSSSNQPQHF	TGTGCCAGCAGCTGGGGATCCTCTAGCAATCAGCCCCAGCATTTT
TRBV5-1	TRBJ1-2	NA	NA	CASSAGPTNYGYTF	TGCGCCAGCAGCGCGGGACCGACTAACTATGGCTACACCTTC
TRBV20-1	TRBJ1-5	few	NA	CSARDDANQPQHF	TGCAGTGCTAGAGATGACGCAAATCAGCCCCAGCATTTT
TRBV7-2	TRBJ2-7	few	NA	CASSTLGYEQYF	TGTGCCAGCAGTACGTTGGGTTACGAGCAGTACTTC
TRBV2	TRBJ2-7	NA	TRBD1	CASSGGQGSSEQYF	TGTGCCAGCAGTGGGGGACAGGGATCGTCCGAGCAGTACTTC
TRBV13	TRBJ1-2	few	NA	CASRPWDTKNYGYTF	TGTGCCAGCAGACCTTGGGACACGAAGAACTATGGCTACACCTTC
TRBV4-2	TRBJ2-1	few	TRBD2	CASGASSGRYNEQFF	TGTGCCAGCGGGGCGTCTAGCGGGCGCTACAATGAGCAGTTCTTC
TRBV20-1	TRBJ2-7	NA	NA	CSARDQTAAYEQYF	TGCAGTGCTAGAGATCAGACTGCGGCCTACGAGCAGTACTTC
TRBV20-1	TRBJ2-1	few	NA	CSARAPVRYNEQFF	TGCAGTGCTAGGGCTCCGGTGAGGTACAATGAGCAGTTCTTC
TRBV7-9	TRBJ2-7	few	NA	CASTAGNNEQYF	TGTGCCAGCACGGCAGGGAATAACGAGCAGTACTTC
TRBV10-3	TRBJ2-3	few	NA	CAIRGPAQDTQYF	TGTGCCATCAGAGGGCCAGCACAAGATACGCAGTATTTT
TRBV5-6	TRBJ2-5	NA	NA	CASSLEWNEQYF	TGTGCCAGCAGCTTGGAGTGGAATGAGCAGTACTTC
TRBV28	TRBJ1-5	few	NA	CASSLGSSNQPQHF	TGTGCCAGCAGTTTGGGCAGTAGCAATCAGCCCCAGCATTTT
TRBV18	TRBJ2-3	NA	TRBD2	CASSPDGLALTDTQYF	TGTGCCAGCTCACCGGACGGACTAGCACTCACAGATACGCAGTATTTT
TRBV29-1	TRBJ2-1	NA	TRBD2	CSVKPGLRFSREFF	TGCAGCGTCAAACCGGGACTAAGGTTTAGCAGGGAGTTCTTC